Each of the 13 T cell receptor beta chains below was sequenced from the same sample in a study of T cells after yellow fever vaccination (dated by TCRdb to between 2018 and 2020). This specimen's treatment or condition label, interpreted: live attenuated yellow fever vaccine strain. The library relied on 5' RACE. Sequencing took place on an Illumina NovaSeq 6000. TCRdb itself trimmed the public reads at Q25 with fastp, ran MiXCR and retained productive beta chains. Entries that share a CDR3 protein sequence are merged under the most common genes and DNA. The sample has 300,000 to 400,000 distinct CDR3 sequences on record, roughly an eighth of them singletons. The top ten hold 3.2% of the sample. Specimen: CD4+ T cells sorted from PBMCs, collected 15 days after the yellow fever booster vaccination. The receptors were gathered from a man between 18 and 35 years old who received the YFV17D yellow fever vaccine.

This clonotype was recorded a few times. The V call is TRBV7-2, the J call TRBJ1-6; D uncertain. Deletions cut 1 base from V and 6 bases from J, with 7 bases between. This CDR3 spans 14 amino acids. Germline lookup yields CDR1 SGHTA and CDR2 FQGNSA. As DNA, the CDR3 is TGTGCCAGCAGCTTAGTGGCAGCTAATTCACCCCTCCACTTT. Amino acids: CASSLVAANSPLHF.

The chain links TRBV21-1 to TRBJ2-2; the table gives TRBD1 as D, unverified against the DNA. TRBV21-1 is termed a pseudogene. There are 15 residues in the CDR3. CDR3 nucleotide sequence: TGTGCCAGCAGCAGAAGACGGGAGAACACCGGGGAGCTGTTTTTT. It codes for CASSRRRENTGELFF.

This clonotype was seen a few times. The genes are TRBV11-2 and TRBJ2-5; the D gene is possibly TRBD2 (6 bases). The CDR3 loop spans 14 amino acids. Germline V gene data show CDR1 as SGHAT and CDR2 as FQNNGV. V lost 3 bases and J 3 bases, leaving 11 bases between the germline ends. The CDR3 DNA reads TGTGCCAGCAGCTTCCAATGGAGGGAAGAGACCCAGTACTTC. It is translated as CASSFQWREETQYF.

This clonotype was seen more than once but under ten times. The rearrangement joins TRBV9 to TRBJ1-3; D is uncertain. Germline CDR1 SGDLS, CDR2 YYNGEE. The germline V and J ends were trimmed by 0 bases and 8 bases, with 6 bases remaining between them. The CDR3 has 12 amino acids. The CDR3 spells CASSVDSHTIYF. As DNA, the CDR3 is TGTGCCAGCAGCGTAGACAGCCACACCATATATTTT.

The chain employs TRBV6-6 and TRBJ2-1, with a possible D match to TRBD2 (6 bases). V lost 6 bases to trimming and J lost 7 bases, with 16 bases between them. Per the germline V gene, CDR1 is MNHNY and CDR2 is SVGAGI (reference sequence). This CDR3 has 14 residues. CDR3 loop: CASRGTLNSNEQFF. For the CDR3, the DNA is TGTGCCAGCAGGGGGACTTTAAATTCGAATGAGCAGTTCTTC.

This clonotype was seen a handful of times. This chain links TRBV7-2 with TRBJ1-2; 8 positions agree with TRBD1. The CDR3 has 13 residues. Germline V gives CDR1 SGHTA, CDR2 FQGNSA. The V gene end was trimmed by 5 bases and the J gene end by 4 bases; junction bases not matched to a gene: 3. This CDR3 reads CASSHDRGYGYTF. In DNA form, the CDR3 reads TGTGCCAGCAGCCATGACAGGGGCTATGGCTACACCTTC.

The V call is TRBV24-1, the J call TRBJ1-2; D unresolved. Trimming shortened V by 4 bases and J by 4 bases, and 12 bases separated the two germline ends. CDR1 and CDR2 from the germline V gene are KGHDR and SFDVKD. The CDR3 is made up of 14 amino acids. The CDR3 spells CATSDRFVGYGYTF. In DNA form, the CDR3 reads TGTGCCACCAGTGACCGTTTCGTAGGCTATGGCTACACCTTC.

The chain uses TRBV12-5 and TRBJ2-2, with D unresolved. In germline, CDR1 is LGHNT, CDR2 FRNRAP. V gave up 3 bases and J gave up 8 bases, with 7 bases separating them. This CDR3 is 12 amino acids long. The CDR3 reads CASGFHGGELFF. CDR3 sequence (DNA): TGTGCTAGTGGTTTCCACGGGGGGGAGCTGTTTTTT.

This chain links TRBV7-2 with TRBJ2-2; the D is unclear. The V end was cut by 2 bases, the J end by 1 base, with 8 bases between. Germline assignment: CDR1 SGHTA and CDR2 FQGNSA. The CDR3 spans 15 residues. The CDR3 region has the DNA TGTGCCAGCAGCTTAATTCCGCAGAACACCGGGGAGCTGTTTTTT. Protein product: CASSLIPQNTGELFF.

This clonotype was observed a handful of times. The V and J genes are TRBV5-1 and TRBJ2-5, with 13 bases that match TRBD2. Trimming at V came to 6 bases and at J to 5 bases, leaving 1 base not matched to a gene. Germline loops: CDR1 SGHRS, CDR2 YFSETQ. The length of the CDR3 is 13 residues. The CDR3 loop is CASTTSGGETQYF. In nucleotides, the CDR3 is TGCGCCAGCACGACTAGCGGGGGGGAGACCCAGTACTTC. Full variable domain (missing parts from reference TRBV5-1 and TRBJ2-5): KAGVTQTPRYLIKTRGQQVTLSCSPISGHRSVSWYQQTPGQGLQFLFEYFSETQRNKGNFPGRFSGRQFSNSRSEMNVSTLELGDSALYLCASTTSGGETQYFGPGTRLLVL.

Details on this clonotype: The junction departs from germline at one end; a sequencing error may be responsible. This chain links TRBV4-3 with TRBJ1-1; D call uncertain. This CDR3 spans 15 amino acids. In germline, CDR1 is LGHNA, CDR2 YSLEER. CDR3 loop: CASGQEVASNTEAFF. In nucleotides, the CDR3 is TGCGCCAGCGGCCAAGAGGTGGCATCTAACACTGAAGCTTTCTTT.

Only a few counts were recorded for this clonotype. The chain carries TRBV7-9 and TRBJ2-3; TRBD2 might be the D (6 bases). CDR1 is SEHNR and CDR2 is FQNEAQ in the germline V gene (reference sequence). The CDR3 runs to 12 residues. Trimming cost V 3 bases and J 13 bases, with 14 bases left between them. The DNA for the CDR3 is TGTGCCAGCAGCTTGCGGGGTTATAAAGAGTATTTT. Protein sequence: CASSLRGYKEYF.

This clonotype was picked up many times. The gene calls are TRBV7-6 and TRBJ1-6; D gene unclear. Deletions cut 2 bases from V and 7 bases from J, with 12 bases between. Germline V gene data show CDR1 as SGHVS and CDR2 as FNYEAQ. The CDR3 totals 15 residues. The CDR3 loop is CASSLRRGGNSPLHF. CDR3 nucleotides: TGTGCCAGCAGCTTACGGCGGGGTGGGAATTCACCCCTCCACTTT.